This TCR beta chain was documented in a study of blood T cell repertoires in COVID-19. TCRdb's table, derived via immunoSEQ multiplex PCR, lists solely in-frame clones and lacks some. The table lists 300,000 to 400,000 clones, about 82% of them singletons. V gave up 5 bases and J gave up 1 base, with 10 bases separating them. The germline V gene encodes CDR1 KGHSH and CDR2 LQKENI. The CDR3 runs to 14 residues. J is TRBJ2-3 and V is TRBV18; D may be TRBD1 (5 bases). Input material: peripheral blood. The clonotype was recovered from a human donor in a cohort sampled during active COVID-19. CDR3 sequence: CASSEIRGTDTQYF. CDR3 DNA sequence: TGTGCCAGCTCAGAGATCAGGGGCACAGATACGCAGTATTTT. The whole variable domain, remainder taken from reference TRBV18 and TRBJ2-3, is NAGVMQNPRHLVRRRGQEARLRCSPMKGHSHVYWYRQLPEEGLKFMVYLQKENIIDESGMPKERFSAEFPKEGPSILRIQQVVRGDSAAYFCASSEIRGTDTQYFGPGTRLTVL.